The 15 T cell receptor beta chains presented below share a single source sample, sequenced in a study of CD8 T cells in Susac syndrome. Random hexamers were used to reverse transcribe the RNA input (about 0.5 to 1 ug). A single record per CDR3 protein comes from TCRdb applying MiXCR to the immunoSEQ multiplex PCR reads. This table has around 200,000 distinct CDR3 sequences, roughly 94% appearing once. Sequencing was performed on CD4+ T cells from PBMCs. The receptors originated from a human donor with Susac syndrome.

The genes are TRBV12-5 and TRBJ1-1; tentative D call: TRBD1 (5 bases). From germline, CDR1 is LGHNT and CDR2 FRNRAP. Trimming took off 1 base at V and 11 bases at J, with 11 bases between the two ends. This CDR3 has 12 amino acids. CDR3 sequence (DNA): TGTGCTAGTGGTTTGGAGACAGTGAGGGCTTTCTTT. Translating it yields CASGLETVRAFF. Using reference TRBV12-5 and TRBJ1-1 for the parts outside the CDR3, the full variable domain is DARVTQTPRHKVTEMGQEVTMRCQPILGHNTVFWYRQTMMQGLELLAYFRNRAPLDDSGMPKDRFSAEMPDATLATLKIQPSEPRDSAVYFCASGLETVRAFFGQGTRLTVV.

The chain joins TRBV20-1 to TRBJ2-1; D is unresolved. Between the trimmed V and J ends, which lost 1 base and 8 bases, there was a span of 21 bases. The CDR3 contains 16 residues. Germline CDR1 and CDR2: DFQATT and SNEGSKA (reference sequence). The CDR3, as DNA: TGCAGTGCTAGAGCAACGGGCCCGAGCAACGATGATGAGCAGTTCTTC. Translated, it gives CSARATGPSNDDEQFF.

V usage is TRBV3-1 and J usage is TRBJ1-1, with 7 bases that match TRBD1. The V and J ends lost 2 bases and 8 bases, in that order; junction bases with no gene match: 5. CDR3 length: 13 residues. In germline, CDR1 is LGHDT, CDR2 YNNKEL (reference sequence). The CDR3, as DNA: TGTGCCAGCAGCCAATTCGACAGGGACGAAGCTTTCTTT. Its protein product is CASSQFDRDEAFF.

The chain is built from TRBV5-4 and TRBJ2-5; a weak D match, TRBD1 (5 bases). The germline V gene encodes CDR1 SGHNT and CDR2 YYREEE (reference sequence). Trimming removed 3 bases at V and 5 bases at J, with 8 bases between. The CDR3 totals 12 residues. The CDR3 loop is CASSWTMETQYF. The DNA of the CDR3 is TGTGCCAGCAGCTGGACAATGGAGACCCAGTACTTC.

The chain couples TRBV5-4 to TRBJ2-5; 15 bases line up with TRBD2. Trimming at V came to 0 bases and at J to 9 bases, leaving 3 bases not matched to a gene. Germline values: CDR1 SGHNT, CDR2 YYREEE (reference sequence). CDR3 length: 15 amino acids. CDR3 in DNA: TGTGCCAGCAGCTTGGAAGGACTAGCGGGGGGGGCCCAGTACTTC. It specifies CASSLEGLAGGAQYF.

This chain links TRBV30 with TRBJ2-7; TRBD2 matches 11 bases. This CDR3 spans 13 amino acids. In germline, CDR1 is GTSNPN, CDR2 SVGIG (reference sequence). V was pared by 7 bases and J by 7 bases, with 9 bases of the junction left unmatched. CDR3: CAFGTSGASEQYF. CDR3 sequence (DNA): TGTGCCTTTGGGACTAGCGGTGCCAGTGAGCAGTACTTC.

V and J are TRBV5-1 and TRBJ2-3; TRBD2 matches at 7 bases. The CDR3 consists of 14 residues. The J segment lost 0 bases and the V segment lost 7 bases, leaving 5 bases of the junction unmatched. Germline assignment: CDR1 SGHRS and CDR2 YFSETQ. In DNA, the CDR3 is TGCGCCAGCGGGAGCGGGGAGAGCACAGATACGCAGTATTTT. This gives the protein CASGSGESTDTQYF.

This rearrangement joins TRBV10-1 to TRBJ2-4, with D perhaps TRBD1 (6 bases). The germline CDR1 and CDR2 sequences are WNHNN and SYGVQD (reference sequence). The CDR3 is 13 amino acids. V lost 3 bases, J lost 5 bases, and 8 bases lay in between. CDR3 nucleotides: TGCGCCAGCAGTGATGGGGGCGAAAACATTCAGTACTTC. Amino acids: CASSDGGENIQYF.

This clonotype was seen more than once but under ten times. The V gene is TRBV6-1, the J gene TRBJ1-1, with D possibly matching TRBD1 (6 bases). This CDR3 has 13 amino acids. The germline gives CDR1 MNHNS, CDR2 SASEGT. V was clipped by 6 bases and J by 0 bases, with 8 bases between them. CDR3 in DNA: TGTGCCAGCAGCAGGGGTATGAACACTGAAGCTTTCTTT. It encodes CASSRGMNTEAFF.

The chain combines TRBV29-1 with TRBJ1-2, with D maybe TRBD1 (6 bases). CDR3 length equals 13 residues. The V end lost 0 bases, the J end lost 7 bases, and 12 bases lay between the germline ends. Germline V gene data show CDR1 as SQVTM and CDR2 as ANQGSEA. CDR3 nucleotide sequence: TGCAGCGTTGAAGATCTGGGGGGCTTTGGCTACACCTTC. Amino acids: CSVEDLGGFGYTF.

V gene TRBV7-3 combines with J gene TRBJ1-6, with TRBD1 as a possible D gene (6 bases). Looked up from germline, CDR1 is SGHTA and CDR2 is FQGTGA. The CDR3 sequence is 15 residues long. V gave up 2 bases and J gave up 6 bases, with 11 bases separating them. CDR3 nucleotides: TGTGCCAGCAGCTTACAAGGCAGGGGTAATTCACCCCTCCACTTT. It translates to CASSLQGRGNSPLHF. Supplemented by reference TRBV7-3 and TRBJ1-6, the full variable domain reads GAGVSQTPSNKVTEKGKYVELRCDPISGHTALYWYRQSLGQGPEFLIYFQGTGAADDSGLPNDRFFAVRPEGSVSTLKIQRTERGDSAVYLCASSLQGRGNSPLHFGNGTRLTVT.

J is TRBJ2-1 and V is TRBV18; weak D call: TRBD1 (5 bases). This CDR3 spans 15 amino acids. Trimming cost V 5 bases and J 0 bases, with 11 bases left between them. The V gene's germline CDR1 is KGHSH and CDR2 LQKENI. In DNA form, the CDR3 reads TGTGCCAGCTCAGCGCAGGGAAGCTCCTACAATGAGCAGTTCTTC. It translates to CASSAQGSSYNEQFF.

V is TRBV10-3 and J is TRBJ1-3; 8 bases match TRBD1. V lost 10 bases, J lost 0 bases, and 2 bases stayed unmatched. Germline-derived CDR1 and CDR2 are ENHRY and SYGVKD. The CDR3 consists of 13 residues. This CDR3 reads CATDRGSGNTIYF. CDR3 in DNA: TGTGCCACCGACAGGGGCTCTGGAAACACCATATATTTT.

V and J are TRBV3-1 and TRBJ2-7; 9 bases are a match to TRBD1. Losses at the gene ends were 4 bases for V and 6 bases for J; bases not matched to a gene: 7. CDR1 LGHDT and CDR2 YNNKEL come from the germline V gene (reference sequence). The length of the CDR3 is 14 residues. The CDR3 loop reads CASSRGDRAGEQYF. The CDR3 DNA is TGTGCCAGCAGCCGAGGGGACAGGGCGGGCGAGCAGTACTTC.

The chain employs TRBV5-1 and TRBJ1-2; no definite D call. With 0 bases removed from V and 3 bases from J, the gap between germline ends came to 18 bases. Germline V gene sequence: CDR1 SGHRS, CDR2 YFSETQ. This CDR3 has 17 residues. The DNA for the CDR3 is TGCGCCAGCAGCTTGGAACCATACCAAGGGTCGGACTATGGCTACACCTTC. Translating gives CASSLEPYQGSDYGYTF.